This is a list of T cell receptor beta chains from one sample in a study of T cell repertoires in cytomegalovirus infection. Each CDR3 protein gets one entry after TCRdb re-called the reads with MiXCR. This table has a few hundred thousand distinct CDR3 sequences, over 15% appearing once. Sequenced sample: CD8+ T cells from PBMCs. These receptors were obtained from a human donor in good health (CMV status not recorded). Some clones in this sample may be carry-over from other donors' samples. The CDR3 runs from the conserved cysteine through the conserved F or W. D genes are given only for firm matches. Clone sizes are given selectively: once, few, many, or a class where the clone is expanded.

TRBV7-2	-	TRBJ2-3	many	CASSLTGVAVFTDTQYF	TGTGCCAGCAGTCTCACCGGGGTAGCGGTATTCACAGATACGCAGTATTTT
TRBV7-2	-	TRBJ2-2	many	CASRVTLAGELFF	TGTGCCAGCAGGGTCACCCTCGCCGGGGAGCTGTTTTTT
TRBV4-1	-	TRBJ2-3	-	CASSHVTDYLADTQYF	TGTGCCAGCAGCCATGTCACCGACTATTTGGCAGATACGCAGTATTTT
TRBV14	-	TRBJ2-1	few	CASSQGARDTFYNEQFF	TGTGCCAGCAGCCAAGGAGCCAGGGACACTTTCTACAATGAGCAGTTCTTC
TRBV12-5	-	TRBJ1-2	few	CASGGDNANYGYTF	TGTGCTAGTGGTGGGGACAACGCTAACTATGGCTACACCTTC
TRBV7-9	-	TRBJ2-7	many	CASSFRWGMDRVSYEQYF	TGTGCCAGCAGCTTTAGGTGGGGTATGGACAGAGTCAGCTACGAGCAGTACTTC
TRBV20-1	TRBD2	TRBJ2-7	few	CSASPDGGYEQYF	TGCAGTGCTTCTCCTGACGGGGGGTACGAGCAGTACTTC
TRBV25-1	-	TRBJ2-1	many	CASSLWGGHYNEQFF	TGTGCCAGCAGCCTATGGGGGGGGCACTACAATGAGCAGTTCTTC
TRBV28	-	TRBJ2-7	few	CASSLIPGPQSYEQYF	TGTGCCAGCAGTTTGATTCCAGGCCCCCAATCCTACGAGCAGTACTTC
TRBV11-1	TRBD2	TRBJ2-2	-	CASSLRGLANTGELFF	TGTGCCAGCAGCTTAAGGGGACTAGCGAACACCGGGGAGCTGTTTTTT
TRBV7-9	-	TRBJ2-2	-	CASSSAGLGAGELFF	TGTGCCAGCAGCTCGGCCGGACTCGGGGCCGGGGAGCTGTTTTTT
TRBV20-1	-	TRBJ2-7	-	CSAIPPAGTLYEQYF	TGCAGTGCTATCCCGCCGGCAGGTACTCTTTACGAGCAGTACTTC
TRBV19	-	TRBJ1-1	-	CASTKGQNTEAFF	TGTGCCAGTACTAAGGGGCAGAACACTGAAGCTTTCTTT
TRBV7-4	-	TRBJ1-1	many	CASSQNPNTEAFF	TGTGCCAGCAGCCAAAACCCAAACACTGAAGCTTTCTTT
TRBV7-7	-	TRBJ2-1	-	CASSQEPGLNSANEQLF	TGTGCTAGCAGTCAAGAGCCGGGACTCAATTCGGCGAATGAGCAGCTCTTC
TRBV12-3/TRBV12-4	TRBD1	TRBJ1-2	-	CASRARDSNYGYTF	TGTGCCAGCAGGGCAAGGGACAGTAACTATGGCTACACCTTC
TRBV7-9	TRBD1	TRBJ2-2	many	CASSTEGQDSNTGELFF	TGTGCCAGCAGCACAGAGGGACAGGACTCGAACACCGGGGAGCTGTTTTTT
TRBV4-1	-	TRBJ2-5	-	CASGNQETQYF	TGCGCTTCCGGGAACCAAGAGACCCAGTACTTC
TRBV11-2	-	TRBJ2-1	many	CASSPSPARRGNEQFF	TGTGCCAGCAGCCCCTCCCCAGCGAGGAGGGGCAATGAGCAGTTCTTC
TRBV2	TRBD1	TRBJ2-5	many	CASNPTGGSGETQYF	TGTGCCAGCAACCCGACAGGGGGCTCGGGAGAGACCCAGTACTTC
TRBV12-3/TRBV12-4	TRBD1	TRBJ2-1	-	CASSSPGQGRPYNEQFF	TGTGCCAGCAGTTCCCCGGGACAGGGGCGCCCCTACAATGAGCAGTTCTTC
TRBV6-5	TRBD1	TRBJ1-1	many	CASSTTGAEAFF	TGTGCCAGCAGTACCACAGGGGCTGAAGCTTTCTTT
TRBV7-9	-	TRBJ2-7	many	CASSSTGYEQYF	TGTGCCAGCAGCTCCACAGGTTACGAGCAGTACTTC
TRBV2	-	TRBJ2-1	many	CASSGGRFPYNEQFF	TGTGCCAGCAGCGGAGGACGGTTCCCCTACAATGAGCAGTTCTTC
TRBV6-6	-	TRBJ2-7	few	CASSYGGTPTYEQYF	TGTGCCAGCAGTTACGGGGGGACACCAACCTACGAGCAGTACTTC
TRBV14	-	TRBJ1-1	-	CASSQWRAPNTEAFF	TGTGCCAGCAGCCAGTGGAGGGCCCCCAACACTGAAGCTTTCTTT